Following are 4 T cell receptor beta chains from one sample sequenced in a study of technical replicates of blood from a few donors. Measured with immunoSEQ multiplex PCR; TCRdb has only the in-frame clones, and not every one. The data hold about 100,000 clones, with 85% to 95% observed a single time. What was sequenced was T cells isolated from PBMCs. Source of these receptors: a human donor in good health.

The count of this clone is one. The chain recombines TRBV29-1 with TRBJ2-3; TRBD2 aligns across 7 bases. The V gene's germline CDR1 is SQVTM and CDR2 ANQGSEA. V shed 4 bases and J 4 bases; nucleotides not matched to a gene: 5. The CDR3 consists of 13 residues. Here the CDR3 reads CSVGRERSDTQYF. For the CDR3, the DNA is TGCAGCGTTGGGCGGGAGCGGTCAGATACGCAGTATTTT.

This rearrangement joins TRBV4-2 to TRBJ2-7; 9 nucleotides match TRBD2. The germline CDR1 and CDR2 sequences are LGHNA and YNFKEQ. V lost 5 bases to trimming and J lost 6 bases; unmatched junction nucleotides: 11. This CDR3 spans 15 amino acids. The CDR3 DNA reads as TGTGCCAGCAGCGCTGGACTAGCGAGGGCGGGCGAGCAGTACTTC. Its protein product is CASSAGLARAGEQYF.

J is TRBJ2-7 and V is TRBV28; 8 bases fit TRBD2. The CDR3 has 14 residues. Germline V gene data show CDR1 as MDHEN and CDR2 as SYDVKM. V lost 3 bases and J lost 3; bases outside the gene matches: 4. CDR3 bases: TGTGCCAGCAGTTTTAACGCGGGAGGCTACGAGCAGTACTTC. Translated, it gives CASSFNAGGYEQYF.

The CDR3: CASRLPGTAPYEQYF. DNA for the CDR3: TGTGCCAGCAGGCTTCCCGGGACAGCTCCCTACGAGCAGTACTTC. This sequence joins TRBV28 and TRBJ2-7; 7 positions agree with TRBD1. The CDR3 consists of 15 residues. Germline trimming cut 6 bases from V and 2 bases from J; bases unmatched to any gene: 10. CDR1 is MDHEN, CDR2 SYDVKM, per germline.